This T cell receptor beta chain came from a study of T cells in Graves' hyperthyroidism and ophthalmopathy. The study's findings and limits: Blood samples included most of the expanded thyroid clonotypes exceeding 0.001.

This clonotype was found many times. Its matching antigen is unknown. Amplified TCR beta CDR3 regions derived from RNA transcripts. The TCR CDR3 first-round RT-PCR relied on the HTBI primer set. MiXCR, run by TCRdb on the multiplex PCR reads, gives a single entry per CDR3 protein. The data contain approximately 400,000 distinct CDR3 sequences, approximately 18% of them singletons. Trimming pared 6 bases from V and 3 bases from J, leaving 9 bases between. The CDR3 length is 12 residues. CDR1 MNHNS and CDR2 SASEGT come from the germline V gene. This receptor was taken from a man aged 18 to 29 with Graves' ophthalmopathy. The chain couples TRBV6-1 to TRBJ2-7, with no clear D. Sequencing used blood. CDR3 region: CASSPNYYEQYF. The DNA of the CDR3 is TGTGCCAGCAGCCCCAACTACTACGAGCAGTACTTC.